The T cell receptor (beta chain) under discussion was sequenced for a study of T cell changes during pregnancy in multiple sclerosis. Here immunoSEQ multiplex PCR was the method, and the copy in TCRdb shows in-frame clones only, minus some. Of 25,000 to 35,000 clones listed, roughly 90% are singletons. The ends lost 7 bases at V and 7 bases at J; junction bases unmatched: 13. The V gene's germline CDR1 is SGHVS and CDR2 FQNEAQ. The length of the CDR3 is 14 residues. The starting material was CD8+ T cells from peripheral blood mononuclear cells, obtained in the second trimester of pregnancy. V usage is TRBV7-8 and J usage is TRBJ2-7; TRBD1 agrees at 7 bases. This receptor was obtained from a female donor with multiple sclerosis, enrolled in a pregnancy study. CDR3 sequence: CASTSWTGPGEQYF. CDR3 bases: TGTGCCAGCACCTCATGGACAGGTCCGGGTGAGCAGTACTTC.